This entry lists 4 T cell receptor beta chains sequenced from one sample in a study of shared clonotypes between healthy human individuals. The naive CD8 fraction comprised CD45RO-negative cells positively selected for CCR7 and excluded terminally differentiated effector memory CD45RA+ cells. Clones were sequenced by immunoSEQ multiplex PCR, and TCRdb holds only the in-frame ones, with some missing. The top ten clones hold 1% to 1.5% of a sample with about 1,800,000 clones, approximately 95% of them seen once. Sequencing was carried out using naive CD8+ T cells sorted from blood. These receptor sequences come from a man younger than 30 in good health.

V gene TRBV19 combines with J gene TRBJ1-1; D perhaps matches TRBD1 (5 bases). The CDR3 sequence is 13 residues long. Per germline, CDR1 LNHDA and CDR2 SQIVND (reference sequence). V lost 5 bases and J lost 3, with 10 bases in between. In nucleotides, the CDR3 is TGTGCCAGTAGTTCACCGGGGGACACTGAAGCTTTCTTT. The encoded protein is CASSSPGDTEAFF.

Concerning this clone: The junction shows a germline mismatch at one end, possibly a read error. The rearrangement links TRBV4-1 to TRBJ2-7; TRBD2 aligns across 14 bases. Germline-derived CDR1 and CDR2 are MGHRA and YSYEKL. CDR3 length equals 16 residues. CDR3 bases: TGCGCCAGCAGCGAAGAACCGGGACTAGCGGGAGACGAGCAGTACTTC. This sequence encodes CASSEEPGLAGDEQYF.

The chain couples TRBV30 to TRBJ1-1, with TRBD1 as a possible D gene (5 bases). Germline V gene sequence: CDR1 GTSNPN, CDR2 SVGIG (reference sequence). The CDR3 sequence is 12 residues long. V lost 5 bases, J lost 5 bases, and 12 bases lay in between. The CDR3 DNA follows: TGTGCCTGGCAGGGCTTGACTACTGAAGCTTTCTTT. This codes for CAWQGLTTEAFF.

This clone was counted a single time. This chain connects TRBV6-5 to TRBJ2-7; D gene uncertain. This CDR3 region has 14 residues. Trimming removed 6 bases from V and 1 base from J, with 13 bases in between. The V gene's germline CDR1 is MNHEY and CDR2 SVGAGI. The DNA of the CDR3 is TGTGCCAGCAGGTTTGCTGTCGGATCCTACGAGCAGTACTTC. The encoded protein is CASRFAVGSYEQYF.